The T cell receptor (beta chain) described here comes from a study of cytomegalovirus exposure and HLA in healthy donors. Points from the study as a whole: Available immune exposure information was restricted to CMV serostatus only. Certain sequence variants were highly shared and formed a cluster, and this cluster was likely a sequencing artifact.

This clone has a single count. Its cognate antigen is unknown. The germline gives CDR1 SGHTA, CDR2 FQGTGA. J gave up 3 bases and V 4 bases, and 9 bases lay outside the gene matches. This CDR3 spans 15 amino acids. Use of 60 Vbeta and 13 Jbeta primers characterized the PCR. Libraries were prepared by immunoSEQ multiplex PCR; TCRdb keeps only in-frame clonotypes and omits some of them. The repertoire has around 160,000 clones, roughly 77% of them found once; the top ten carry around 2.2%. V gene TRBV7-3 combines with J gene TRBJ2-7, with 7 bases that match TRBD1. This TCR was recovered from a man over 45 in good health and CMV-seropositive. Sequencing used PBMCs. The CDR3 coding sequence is TGTGCCAGCAGCTCTCAACCGGGACAGCTCTACGAGCAGTACTTC. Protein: CASSSQPGQLYEQYF.